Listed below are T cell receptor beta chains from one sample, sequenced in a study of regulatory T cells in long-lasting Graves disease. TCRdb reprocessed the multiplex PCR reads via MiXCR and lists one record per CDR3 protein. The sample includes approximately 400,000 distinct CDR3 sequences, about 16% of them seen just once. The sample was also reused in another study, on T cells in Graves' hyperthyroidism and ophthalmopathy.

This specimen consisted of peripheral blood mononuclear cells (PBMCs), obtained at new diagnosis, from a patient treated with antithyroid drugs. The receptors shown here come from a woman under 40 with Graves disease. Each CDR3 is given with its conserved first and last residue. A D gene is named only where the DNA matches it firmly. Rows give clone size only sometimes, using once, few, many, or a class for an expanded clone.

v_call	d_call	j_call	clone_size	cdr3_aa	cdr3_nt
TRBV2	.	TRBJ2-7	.	CASIPSDDISYEQYF	TGTGCCAGCATCCCCTCGGACGACATTTCCTACGAGCAGTACTTC
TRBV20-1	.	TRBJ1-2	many	CSAYGQAENYGYTF	TGCAGTGCTTACGGCCAGGCCGAAAACTATGGCTACACCTTC
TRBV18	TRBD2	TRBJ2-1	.	CASSQRTSGAPGDEQFF	TGTGCCAGCTCACAAAGAACTAGCGGGGCCCCGGGGGATGAGCAGTTCTTC
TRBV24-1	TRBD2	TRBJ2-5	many	CATSDASGRRRETQYF	TGTGCCACCAGTGACGCTAGCGGGAGACGGCGGGAGACCCAGTACTTC
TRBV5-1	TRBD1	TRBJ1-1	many	CASSSRGQGNTEAFF	TGCGCCAGCAGCTCCCGGGGACAGGGAAACACTGAAGCTTTCTTT
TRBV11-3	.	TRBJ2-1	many	CASSLGSEPEQFF	TGTGCCAGCAGCTTAGGGTCGGAACCTGAGCAGTTCTTC
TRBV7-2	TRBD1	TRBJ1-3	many	CASSSQLMDRVAGNTIYF	TGTGCCAGCAGCTCCCAACTGATGGACAGGGTCGCTGGAAACACCATATATTTT
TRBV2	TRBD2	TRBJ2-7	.	CASSPIRAWREGVEQYF	TGTGCCAGCAGTCCCATCCGAGCGTGGCGGGAGGGGGTCGAGCAGTACTTC
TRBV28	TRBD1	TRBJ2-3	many	CASSNGTGGGNARRPSTDTQYF	TGTGCCAGCAGTAATGGGACAGGGGGCGGGAACGCCCGCCGGCCTAGCACAGATACGCAGTATTTT
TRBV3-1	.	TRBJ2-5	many	CASSRGNQETQYF	TGTGCCAGCAGCCGGGGGAATCAAGAGACCCAGTACTTC
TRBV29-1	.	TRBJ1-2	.	CSVERQGEGYGYTF	TGCAGCGTTGAACGCCAGGGTGAAGGCTATGGCTACACCTTC
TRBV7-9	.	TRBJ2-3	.	CASSSVSLSTDTQYF	TGTGCCAGCAGCTCCGTAAGCCTTAGCACAGATACGCAGTATTTT
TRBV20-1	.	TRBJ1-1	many	CSAPRGVGTEAFF	TGCAGTGCTCCCCGGGGGGTGGGCACTGAAGCTTTCTTT
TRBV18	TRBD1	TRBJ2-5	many	CASSPLDRAVQETQYF	TGTGCCAGCTCACCCCTGGACAGGGCCGTCCAAGAGACCCAGTACTTC
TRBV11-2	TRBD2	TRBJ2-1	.	CASSTTLAEAPYNEQFF	TGTGCCAGCAGCACCACGCTAGCGGAGGCCCCCTACAATGAGCAGTTCTTC
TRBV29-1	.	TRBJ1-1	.	CSGRQAMNTEAFF	TGCAGCGGTCGACAGGCGATGAACACTGAAGCTTTCTTT